The subject of this entry is one T cell receptor beta chain. The protocol was immunoSEQ multiplex PCR, while the TCRdb copy is restricted to in-frame clones and leaves out a portion. The data contain about 94,000 clones, around 93% of them singletons. The source of the sample is a study of T cell changes during pregnancy in multiple sclerosis. V was clipped by 0 bases and J by 7 bases; unmatched bases: 5. The CDR3 contains 15 residues. CDR1 and CDR2 (germline): KGHSH, LQKENI. V and J are TRBV18 and TRBJ2-1; TRBD2 agrees at 8 bases. This specimen was peripheral blood, taken after pregnancy. This sequence originates from a female donor with multiple sclerosis, enrolled in a pregnancy study. The CDR3 bases are TGTGCCAGCTCACCACCGTGGACTAGCAAGAATGAGCAGTTCTTC. Translated: CASSPPWTSKNEQFF. Full variable domain (rest looked up from reference TRBV18 and TRBJ2-1): NAGVMQNPRHLVRRRGQEARLRCSPMKGHSHVYWYRQLPEEGLKFMVYLQKENIIDESGMPKERFSAEFPKEGPSILRIQQVVRGDSAAYFCASSPPWTSKNEQFFGPGTRLTVL.